The 9 T cell receptor beta chains reported below all come from one sample, sequenced in a study of blood T cell repertoires in COVID-19. Only in-frame clones appear in the TCRdb table, and some are missing; sequencing was by immunoSEQ multiplex PCR. Of around 160,000 clones in the sample, around four fifths were seen once. Sample: peripheral blood. Receptors were obtained from a human donor in a cohort sampled during active COVID-19.

The genes are TRBV27 and TRBJ1-5, with TRBD1 as a possible D gene (6 bases). Germline values: CDR1 MNHEY, CDR2 SMNVEV (reference sequence). Trimming left V 3 bases short and J 1 base short, with 7 bases between. The CDR3 runs 14 residues. The CDR3 reads CASSFQGSNQPQHF. CDR3 nucleotides: TGTGCCAGCAGTTTTCAGGGGAGCAATCAGCCCCAGCATTTT.

This clone has a count of ten or more. This chain joins TRBV6-5 and TRBJ2-2, with D unclear. V was clipped by 8 bases and J by 6 bases, with 16 bases between them. Looked up from germline, CDR1 is MNHEY and CDR2 is SVGAGI. The CDR3 extends over 14 amino acids. CDR3 protein: CASRLIAGSGELFF. In nucleotides, the CDR3 is TGTGCCAGCCGTTTGATAGCTGGATCCGGGGAGCTGTTTTTT.

The chain combines TRBV18 with TRBJ1-3; 7 bases agree with TRBD1. This CDR3 is built from 15 residues. Germline-derived CDR1 and CDR2 are KGHSH and LQKENI. Trimming took 3 bases from V and 2 from J; bases not matched to a gene: 4. For the CDR3, the DNA is TGTGCCAGCTCACCGCCCGACAGGGCTGGAAACACCATATATTTT. Translating it yields CASSPPDRAGNTIYF.

The chain carries TRBV6-5 and TRBJ1-1; a weak D match, TRBD1 (5 bases). V dropped 6 bases and J dropped 0 bases, with 14 bases sitting between them. The CDR3 length is 15 residues. CDR1 and CDR2 (germline): MNHEY, SVGAGI. The CDR3 loop reads CASSHKGALNTEAFF. The CDR3 DNA reads as TGTGCCAGCAGCCACAAAGGGGCATTGAACACTGAAGCTTTCTTT.

The CDR3 DNA is TGTGCCAGCAGCGCCGGGGGGAAGGGAGGCAGGGAGCTGTTTTTT. It is translated as CASSAGGKGGRELFF. The chain joins TRBV6-5 to TRBJ2-2, with TRBD2 matching over 7 bases. CDR3 size: 15 residues. Germline V CDR1 and CDR2: MNHEY, SVGAGI. Germline trimming cut 6 bases from V and 9 bases from J; bases unmatched to any gene: 13.

CDR3 in DNA: TGTGCCAGCAGCCCGGAGGTGGACAGGGTCGAGCAGTACTTC. It is translated as CASSPEVDRVEQYF. The V call is TRBV5-4, the J call TRBJ2-7; TRBD1 agrees at 8 bases. The CDR3 is 14 residues long. Germline V gene lookup returns CDR1 SGHNT and CDR2 YYREEE (reference sequence). V lost 4 bases to trimming and J lost 6 bases; unmatched junction nucleotides: 9.

The CDR3 is CASRLRDVNTEAFF. In nucleotides, the CDR3 is TGTGCCAGCAGACTCCGGGATGTGAACACTGAAGCTTTCTTT. The chain carries TRBV6-5 and TRBJ1-1; D is unresolved. Trimming stripped 6 bases from V and 0 bases from J, with 11 bases between. CDR1 and CDR2 from the germline V gene are MNHEY and SVGAGI. The CDR3 covers 14 residues.

This clone has a handful of counts. The sample carries other DNA sequences with the same CDR3. J is TRBJ2-7 and V is TRBV5-5; tentatively, D is TRBD2 (6 bases). This CDR3 has 14 residues. Germline V gene data show CDR1 as SGHKS and CDR2 as YYEKEE (reference sequence). V lost 0 bases to trimming and J lost 2 bases, with 9 bases between them. The CDR3 nucleotides read TGTGCCAGCAGCTTGGCCTGGGGGGCCTACGAGCAGTACTTC. Translation: CASSLAWGAYEQYF.

The V call is TRBV5-4, the J call TRBJ1-1; D is unresolved. The CDR3 is 15 amino acids. V lost 4 bases, J lost 4 bases, and 17 bases lay in between. Germline V CDR1 and CDR2: SGHNT, YYREEE (reference sequence). Here the CDR3 reads CASSRETAPLTEAFF. The DNA of the CDR3 is TGTGCCAGCAGCCGGGAGACTGCACCCCTCACTGAAGCTTTCTTT.